One and the same sample provided the 17 T cell receptor beta chains below, sequenced in a study of cytomegalovirus exposure and HLA in healthy donors. PCR employed 60 Vbeta and 13 Jbeta primers. Profiling relied on immunoSEQ multiplex PCR, and the TCRdb table lists in-frame clones only, not all of them. The sample spans about 130,000 clones; the ten largest clones claim 2% to 2.5%. The specimen was PBMCs. The receptors here all came from a middle-aged man in good health and CMV-seronegative.

The chain links TRBV19 to TRBJ2-2; 12 bases fit TRBD1. Germline CDR1 and CDR2: LNHDA and SQIVND (reference sequence). This CDR3 is built from 17 residues. With V trimmed by 5 bases and J by 5 bases, 9 bases remained unmatched. The CDR3 loop is CASSPHRDRGRTGELFF. The CDR3 DNA reads as TGTGCCAGTAGTCCACATCGGGACAGGGGGCGAACCGGGGAGCTGTTTTTT.

With regard to this clone: Sequence at one end of the junction differs from germline and may be a read error. The V call is TRBV5-1, the J call TRBJ1-1; 10 bases align to TRBD1. Germline V gene data show CDR1 as SGHRS and CDR2 as YFSETQ. This CDR3 comprises 16 residues. The CDR3 DNA reads TGCGCCAGCCGCTTTTCGGGACAGGGGAGTACAGCTGAAGCTTTCTTT. Translated, it gives CASRFSGQGSTAEAFF.

CDR3 bases: TGCGCCAGCAGCCAAGAGCTCAGACTAGCGGGAGGGCCATCAGATACGCAGTATTTT. Translated: CASSQELRLAGGPSDTQYF. V gene TRBV4-1 combines with J gene TRBJ2-3, with TRBD2 matching 14 bases. Trimming at V came to 0 bases and at J to 4 bases, leaving 9 bases not matched to a gene. The germline V gene encodes CDR1 MGHRA and CDR2 YSYEKL. The CDR3 contains 19 residues.

This chain links TRBV5-1 with TRBJ2-5, with D unclear. The DNA end is a closer match to TRBJ2-7, so the J assignment may be wrong. The CDR3 consists of 15 residues. Germline lookup yields CDR1 SGHRS and CDR2 YFSETQ. CDR3 sequence reads: CASSLVENLGYEQYF. The CDR3 DNA is TGCGCCAGCAGCTTGGTCGAGAATCTAGGCTACGAGCAGTACTTC.

This chain connects TRBV4-2 to TRBJ1-5, with TRBD1 as a possible D gene (5 bases). Germline-derived CDR1 and CDR2 are LGHNA and YNFKEQ. The CDR3 contains 15 residues. Trimming removed 4 bases from V and 4 bases from J, with 14 bases in between. As DNA, the CDR3 is TGTGCCAGCAGCCCCAGTATCTCAGGGAATCAGCCCCAGCATTTT. Translating it yields CASSPSISGNQPQHF.

The CDR3, as DNA: TGTGCCAGCAGCTTAGTCCCCCCGGGACACGAGGTGATGAACACTGAAGCTTTCTTT. Amino acid sequence: CASSLVPPGHEVMNTEAFF. The chain joins TRBV7-2 to TRBJ1-1; a possible D gene is TRBD1 (6 bases). This CDR3 comprises 19 residues. V gave up 1 base and J gave up 0 bases, with 21 bases separating them. The germline gives CDR1 SGHTA, CDR2 FQGNSA.

This sequence joins TRBV7-9 and TRBJ2-5; TRBD1 agrees at 7 bases. Germline lookup yields CDR1 SEHNR and CDR2 FQNEAQ (reference sequence). The ends lost 5 bases at V and 2 bases at J; junction bases unmatched: 8. The CDR3 totals 15 residues. Here the CDR3 DNA reads TGTGCCAGCAGCCCGTGGACAGGTCTGCAAGAGACCCAGTACTTC. Residues: CASSPWTGLQETQYF. Filled out from reference TRBV7-9 and TRBJ2-5, the complete variable domain reads DTGVSQNPRHKITKRGQNVTFRCDPISEHNRLYWYRQTLGQGPEFLTYFQNEAQLEKSRLLSDRFSAERPKGSFSTLEIQRTEQGDSAMYLCASSPWTGLQETQYFGPGTRLLVL.

The CDR3, as DNA: TGTGCCAGCAGCCCTTGGGGGGCAACTAATGAAAAACTGTTTTTT. Translating it yields CASSPWGATNEKLFF. This chain uses TRBV7-9 with TRBJ1-4; D might be TRBD1 (5 bases). Germline-derived CDR1 and CDR2 are SEHNR and FQNEAQ (reference sequence). The CDR3 length is 15 residues. Deletions cut 5 bases from V and 0 bases from J, with 10 bases between.

This rearrangement joins TRBV7-8 to TRBJ1-3; D is unclear. The germline gives CDR1 SGHVS, CDR2 FQNEAQ. The germline V and J ends were trimmed by 10 bases and 0 bases, with 13 bases remaining between them. CDR3 length equals 14 residues. The CDR3 sequence: CATFRRSSGNTIYF. DNA of the CDR3: TGTGCCACCTTTCGACGGAGCTCTGGAAACACCATATATTTT.

V and J are TRBV7-6 and TRBJ2-1; a possible D gene is TRBD2 (6 bases). CDR3 length: 15 amino acids. Germline-derived CDR1 and CDR2 are SGHVS and FNYEAQ. The ends were cut back, 5 bases at V and 3 bases at J, with 14 bases in the middle. The CDR3 is CASSPSSGGYNEQFF. CDR3 DNA sequence: TGTGCCAGCAGCCCTTCTTCCGGGGGCTACAATGAGCAGTTCTTC.

The CDR3 region is CASSDQWGLAGGETQYF. As DNA, the CDR3 is TGTGCCAGCAGTGATCAGTGGGGACTAGCGGGGGGTGAGACCCAGTACTTC. The V gene is TRBV6-1, the J gene TRBJ2-5, with 15 bases identical to TRBD2. Trimming removed 3 bases from V and 5 bases from J; junction bases left unmatched: 7. This CDR3 has 17 amino acids. The germline V gene encodes CDR1 MNHNS and CDR2 SASEGT.

As regards this clone: The same CDR3 is also encoded by other DNA sequences in this sample. This chain links TRBV5-1 with TRBJ1-1; D is possibly TRBD1 (5 bases). Germline V CDR1 and CDR2: SGHRS, YFSETQ. Trimming stripped 2 bases from V and 4 bases from J, with 12 bases between. This CDR3 comprises 14 residues. The CDR3 loop is CASSLGVGGTEAFF. Written as DNA, the CDR3 is TGCGCCAGCAGCTTAGGGGTCGGGGGCACTGAAGCTTTCTTT.

The chain couples TRBV21-1 to TRBJ2-4; the D call TRBD2 from the table was never checked on the DNA. TRBV21-1 is a recognized pseudogene. This CDR3 contains 20 residues. CDR3 protein: CASSYQGDRRSGRRWHIQYF. The CDR3 DNA reads as TGTGCCAGCAGCTACCAAGGGGACCGTAGGAGCGGGAGGCGATGGCACATTCAGTACTTC.

The rearrangement uses TRBV11-2 and TRBJ2-2, with 7 bases that match TRBD2. The CDR3 length is 16 residues. Per the germline V gene, CDR1 is SGHAT and CDR2 is FQNNGV. V lost 7 bases to trimming and J lost 5 bases; unmatched junction nucleotides: 13. The CDR3 here is CASTPRYVGRTGELFF. The CDR3 DNA is TGTGCCAGCACCCCCCGCTATGTCGGGAGGACCGGGGAGCTGTTTTTT.

The CDR3 here is CASTNRGYEAFF. The CDR3 region has the DNA TGTGCCAGCACCAACCGAGGCTATGAAGCTTTCTTT. The chain uses TRBV11-2 and TRBJ1-1, with no clear D. CDR3 length equals 12 residues. The germline V gene has CDR1 SGHAT and CDR2 FQNNGV. V lost 7 bases to trimming and J lost 7 bases, with 13 bases between them.

J is TRBJ1-2 and V is TRBV6-6, with D maybe TRBD1 (6 bases). The germline gives CDR1 MNHNY, CDR2 SVGAGI (reference sequence). The CDR3 totals 15 residues. V dropped 6 bases and J dropped 6 bases, with 20 bases sitting between them. The DNA of the CDR3 is TGTGCCAGCAGCTCACCGCCCCAGGGGCGCGATGGCTACACCTTC. Translation gives CASSSPPQGRDGYTF.

The chain carries TRBV19 and TRBJ2-5; TRBD1 aligns across 8 bases. Trimming removed 1 base from V and 4 bases from J; junction bases left unmatched: 5. Germline V CDR1 and CDR2: LNHDA, SQIVND (reference sequence). The CDR3 contains 15 residues. The CDR3 region is CASSIGQGSTETQYF. The CDR3 DNA is TGTGCCAGTAGTATAGGACAGGGGAGTACAGAGACCCAGTACTTC.